A single sample gave rise to the 20 T cell receptor beta chains below, sequenced in a study of regulatory T cells in long-lasting Graves disease. Regarding time point: newly diagnosed GD, antithyroid drugs for less than 3 months. RNA extracted from PBMCs served as the sequencing template. Through Arm-PCR of CDR3 regions and iRepertoire HTBI primers, TCR beta libraries were built. TCRdb reprocessed the multiplex PCR reads with MiXCR, giving one entry per CDR3 protein. The sample lists 400,000 to 500,000 distinct CDR3 sequences; 13% to 15% were seen once. These sequences were also reported in another study, on T cells in Graves' hyperthyroidism and ophthalmopathy.

The sample in question was peripheral blood mononuclear cells (PBMCs), obtained at new diagnosis, from a patient treated with antithyroid drugs. The receptors stem from a woman in her 50s with Graves disease.

This clonotype has only a few counts. V is TRBV28 and J is TRBJ1-5; weak D call: TRBD1 (6 bases). The CDR3 totals 15 residues. V was shortened by 8 bases and J by 6 bases, with 20 bases between the two germline ends. Germline V gene lookup returns CDR1 MDHEN and CDR2 SYDVKM. The CDR3, as DNA: TGTGCCAGCGGTTCCTCAGGGGTTGCGGGTCAGCCCCAGCATTTT. Translating gives CASGSSGVAGQPQHF.

This clonotype was recorded many times. DNA of the CDR3: TGTGCCAGCAAAACACAGGGGCGTCCGGGGGAGACCCAGTACTTC. It yields the protein CASKTQGRPGETQYF. The chain employs TRBV28 and TRBJ2-5; 7 nucleotides align to TRBD1. CDR1 is MDHEN, CDR2 SYDVKM, per germline. The junction had 13 bases not matched to a gene; V was cut back by 7 bases and J by 5 bases. There are 15 residues in the CDR3.

The V gene is TRBV7-8, the J gene TRBJ2-7; 8 bases are shared with TRBD1. CDR3 length: 16 amino acids. The J segment lost 3 bases and the V segment lost 3 bases, leaving 10 bases of the junction unmatched. The germline V gene encodes CDR1 SGHVS and CDR2 FQNEAQ. The CDR3 reads CASSFRGQGAFYEQYF. DNA of the CDR3: TGTGCCAGCAGCTTTAGGGGTCAGGGGGCGTTCTACGAGCAGTACTTC.

This clonotype has a count of ten or more. This CDR3 is CASSLALTGGKDTEAFF. Here the CDR3 DNA reads TGCGCCAGCAGCTTGGCCTTAACAGGGGGCAAGGACACTGAAGCTTTCTTT. The chain is built from TRBV5-1 and TRBJ1-1; TRBD1 agrees at 9 bases. The CDR3 is 17 amino acids. V lost 0 bases to trimming and J lost 3 bases; unmatched junction nucleotides: 9. Germline V gene data show CDR1 as SGHRS and CDR2 as YFSETQ.

In its sample, this clonotype was seen a few times. The rearrangement uses TRBV12-3 or TRBV12-4 and TRBJ2-5; 10 bases match TRBD1. J was trimmed by 5 bases and V by 3 bases; bases with no gene match: 3. This CDR3 is 14 amino acids long. The CDR3: CASSFGTGVETQYF. In DNA form, the CDR3 reads TGTGCCAGCAGTTTCGGGACAGGGGTTGAGACCCAGTACTTC.

Ten or more counts support this clonotype. V usage is TRBV6-1 and J usage is TRBJ2-1; 11 bases match TRBD2. CDR3 size: 18 residues. J was trimmed by 6 bases and V by 7 bases; bases with no gene match: 17. CDR1 is MNHNS and CDR2 is SASEGT in the germline V gene. CDR3 DNA: TGTGCCAGCACGGGACAGGGTAGGACTAGCGGGCCAATCAATGAGCAGTTCTTC. Its translation is CASTGQGRTSGPINEQFF.

This clonotype was counted ten times or more. V gene TRBV18 combines with J gene TRBJ1-5; D may be TRBD1 (5 bases). The V gene's germline CDR1 is KGHSH and CDR2 LQKENI. With 1 base removed from V and 2 bases from J, the gap between germline ends came to 9 bases. The length of the CDR3 is 15 residues. CDR3 sequence (DNA): TGTGCCAGCTCACCACTGGGGGACGGCAATCAGCCCCAGCATTTT. Translated, it gives CASSPLGDGNQPQHF.

This sequence joins TRBV3-1 and TRBJ2-1; 9 bases align to TRBD2. Per germline, CDR1 LGHDT and CDR2 YNNKEL (reference sequence). The CDR3 is 18 residues long. With V trimmed by 0 bases and J by 3 bases, 9 bases remained unmatched. In DNA form, the CDR3 reads TGTGCCAGCAGCCAAGATGGGCGGGAGGGCCCCCTCTACAATGAGCAGTTCTTC. This gives the protein CASSQDGREGPLYNEQFF.

The chain couples TRBV30 to TRBJ2-1, with TRBD2 matching over 7 bases. The CDR3 is 13 amino acids. The V and J ends lost 5 bases and 3 bases, in that order; junction bases with no gene match: 4. CDR1 and CDR2 from the germline V gene are GTSNPN and SVGIG (reference sequence). CDR3 nucleotides: TGTGCCTGGTCGCGGGAGTTCTACAATGAGCAGTTCTTC. Protein sequence: CAWSREFYNEQFF.

This clonotype was observed many times. This chain links TRBV29-1 with TRBJ2-7, with D maybe TRBD1 (6 bases). Germline values: CDR1 SQVTM, CDR2 ANQGSEA. V was cut by 5 bases and J by 4 bases, with 9 bases left in between. The CDR3 is made up of 11 amino acids. The DNA of the CDR3 is TGCAGCGTTCGGACAGATTACGAGCAGTACTTC. It encodes CSVRTDYEQYF.

V is TRBV5-5 and J is TRBJ2-5; 10 bases align to TRBD2. Losses at the gene ends were 4 bases for V and 5 bases for J; bases not matched to a gene: 14. Per germline, CDR1 SGHKS and CDR2 YYEKEE (reference sequence). This CDR3 region has 17 residues. Here the CDR3 reads CASSRPWLAGEGETQYF. The DNA for the CDR3 is TGTGCCAGCAGCCGACCTTGGCTAGCGGGAGAAGGGGAGACCCAGTACTTC.

This clonotype occurred a few times. The V call is TRBV29-1, the J call TRBJ1-1, with a possible D match to TRBD1 (5 bases). Germline V gene sequence: CDR1 SQVTM, CDR2 ANQGSEA. The V end was cut by 3 bases, the J end by 4 bases, with 12 bases between. The CDR3 extends over 13 amino acids. The CDR3 spells CSVDQGTSTEAFF. The CDR3 DNA reads as TGCAGCGTTGACCAGGGAACTAGCACTGAAGCTTTCTTT.

This clonotype was picked up a small number of times. This chain links TRBV12-3 or TRBV12-4 with TRBJ2-5, with 10 bases identical to TRBD1. The CDR3 extends over 17 amino acids. V was clipped by 6 bases and J by 2 bases; unmatched bases: 12. CDR3 in DNA: TGTGCCAGCAGCCCGAGGGACAGGGGAGCGGGGCAAGAGACCCAGTACTTC. Its translation: CASSPRDRGAGQETQYF.

This clonotype was seen repeatedly, ten times or more. The CDR3 loop is CASSSPSLAGNVVNEQFF. For the CDR3, the DNA is TGTGCCAGCAGTTCACCCTCACTAGCGGGAAATGTTGTCAATGAGCAGTTCTTC. The rearrangement joins TRBV28 to TRBJ2-1; 10 positions agree with TRBD2. The germline V gene has CDR1 MDHEN and CDR2 SYDVKM. This CDR3 spans 18 amino acids. V dropped 4 bases and J dropped 6; count of bases not matched to a gene: 15.

A few counts support this clonotype. The J gene is TRBJ1-2, the V gene TRBV19, with a possible D match to TRBD1 (5 bases). V was cut by 0 bases and J by 1 base, with 6 bases left in between. From germline, CDR1 is LNHDA and CDR2 SQIVND (reference sequence). The CDR3 has 14 residues. CDR3 sequence reads: CASSIEGVNYGYTF. As DNA, the CDR3 is TGTGCCAGTAGTATAGAAGGGGTTAACTATGGCTACACCTTC.

In this sample, this clonotype turned up many times. The CDR3 here is CAISGTGGYEQYF. CDR3 nucleotide sequence: TGTGCCATCAGCGGGACAGGAGGCTACGAGCAGTACTTC. The genes are TRBV10-3 and TRBJ2-7; 8 bases align to TRBD1. Germline V gives CDR1 ENHRY, CDR2 SYGVKD. V shed 6 bases, J shed 3 bases, and the junction held 4 bases outside the gene matches. There are 13 residues in the CDR3.

The sample holds many counts of this clonotype. CDR3: CAIKDQGNQPQHF. CDR3 DNA sequence: TGTGCCATCAAAGATCAGGGCAATCAGCCCCAGCATTTT. The chain employs TRBV10-3 and TRBJ1-5; D remains unclear. V dropped 7 bases and J dropped 2 bases, with 9 bases sitting between them. Germline V gives CDR1 ENHRY, CDR2 SYGVKD. The CDR3 is made up of 13 amino acids.

The CDR3 sequence is CASRSGEQYF. The CDR3, as DNA: TGCGCCAGCAGATCCGGGGAGCAGTACTTC. The rearrangement joins TRBV10-2 to TRBJ2-7, with unresolved D. The CDR3 runs 10 residues. With 6 bases removed from V and 7 bases from J, the gap between germline ends came to 7 bases. The V gene's germline CDR1 is WSHSY and CDR2 SAAADI.

This clonotype has a count of ten or more. The chain employs TRBV9 and TRBJ2-7, with D perhaps TRBD1 (6 bases). Trimming removed 4 bases from V and 1 base from J, with 15 bases in between. Germline CDR1 reads SGDLS; CDR2 reads YYNGEE. There are 15 residues in the CDR3. The CDR3 region is CASSPLTGGSYEQYF. As DNA, the CDR3 is TGTGCCAGCAGCCCTTTGACAGGTGGATCCTACGAGCAGTACTTC.

This clonotype was seen a few times. The chain couples TRBV19 to TRBJ2-1; TRBD2 aligns across 7 bases. Per the germline V gene, CDR1 is LNHDA and CDR2 is SQIVND (reference sequence). The CDR3 consists of 16 residues. J lost 7 bases, V lost 5 bases, and 14 bases had no gene match. The CDR3 loop is CASSPTVASGTNEQFF. The CDR3 DNA sequence: TGTGCCAGTAGTCCAACGGTCGCTAGCGGAACGAATGAGCAGTTCTTC.